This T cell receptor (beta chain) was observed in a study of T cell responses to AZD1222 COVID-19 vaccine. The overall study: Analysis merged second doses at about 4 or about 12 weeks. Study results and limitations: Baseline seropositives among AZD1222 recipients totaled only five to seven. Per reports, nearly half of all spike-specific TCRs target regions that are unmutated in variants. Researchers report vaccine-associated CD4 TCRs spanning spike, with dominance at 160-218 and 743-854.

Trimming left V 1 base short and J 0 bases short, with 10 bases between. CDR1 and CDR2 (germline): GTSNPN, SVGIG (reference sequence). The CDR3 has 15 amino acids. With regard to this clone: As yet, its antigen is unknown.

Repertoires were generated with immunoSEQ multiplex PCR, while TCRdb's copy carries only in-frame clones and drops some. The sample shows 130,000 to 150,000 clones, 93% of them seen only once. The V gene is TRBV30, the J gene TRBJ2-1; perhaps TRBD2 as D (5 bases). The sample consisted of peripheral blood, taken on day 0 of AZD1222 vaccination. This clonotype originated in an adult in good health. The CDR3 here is CAWSGLAGSYNEQFF. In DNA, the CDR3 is TGTGCCTGGAGTGGCCTCGCGGGCTCCTACAATGAGCAGTTCTTC.